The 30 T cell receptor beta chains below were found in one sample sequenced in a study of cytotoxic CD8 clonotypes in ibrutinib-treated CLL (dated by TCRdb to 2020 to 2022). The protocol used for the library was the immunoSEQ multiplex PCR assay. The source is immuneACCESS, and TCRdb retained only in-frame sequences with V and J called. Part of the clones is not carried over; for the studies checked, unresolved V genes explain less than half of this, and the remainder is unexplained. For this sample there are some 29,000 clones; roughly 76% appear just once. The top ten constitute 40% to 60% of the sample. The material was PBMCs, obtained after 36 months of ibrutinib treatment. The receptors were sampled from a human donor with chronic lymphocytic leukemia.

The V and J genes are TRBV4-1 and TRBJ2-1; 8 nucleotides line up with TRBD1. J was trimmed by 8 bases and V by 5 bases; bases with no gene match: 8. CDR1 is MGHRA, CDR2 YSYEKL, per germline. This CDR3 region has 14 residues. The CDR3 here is CASSYGQGPYEQFF. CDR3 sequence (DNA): TGCGCCAGCAGCTACGGACAGGGACCTTATGAGCAGTTCTTC.

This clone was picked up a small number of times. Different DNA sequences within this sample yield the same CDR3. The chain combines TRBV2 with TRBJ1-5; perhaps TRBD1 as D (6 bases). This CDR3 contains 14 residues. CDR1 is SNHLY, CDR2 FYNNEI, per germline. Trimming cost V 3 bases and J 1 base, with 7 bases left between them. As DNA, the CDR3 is TGTGCCAGCAGTGAGCAGGGGAGCAATCAGCCCCAGCATTTT. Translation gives CASSEQGSNQPQHF.

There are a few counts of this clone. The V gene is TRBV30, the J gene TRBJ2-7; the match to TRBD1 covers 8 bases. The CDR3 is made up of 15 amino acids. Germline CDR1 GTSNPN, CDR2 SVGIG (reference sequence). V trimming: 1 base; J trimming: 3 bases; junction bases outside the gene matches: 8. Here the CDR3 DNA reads TGTGCCTGGAGTGCCTCGGACAGGGTCGGCTACGAGCAGTACTTC. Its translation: CAWSASDRVGYEQYF.

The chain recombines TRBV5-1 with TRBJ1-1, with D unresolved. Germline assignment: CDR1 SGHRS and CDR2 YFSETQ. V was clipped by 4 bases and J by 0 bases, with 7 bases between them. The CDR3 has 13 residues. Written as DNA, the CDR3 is TGCGCCAGCAGCCTTGTTGTGAACACTGAAGCTTTCTTT. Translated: CASSLVVNTEAFF. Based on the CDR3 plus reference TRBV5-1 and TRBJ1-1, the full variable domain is KAGVTQTPRYLIKTRGQQVTLSCSPISGHRSVSWYQQTPGQGLQFLFEYFSETQRNKGNFPGRFSGRQFSNSRSEMNVSTLELGDSALYLCASSLVVNTEAFFGQGTRLTVV.

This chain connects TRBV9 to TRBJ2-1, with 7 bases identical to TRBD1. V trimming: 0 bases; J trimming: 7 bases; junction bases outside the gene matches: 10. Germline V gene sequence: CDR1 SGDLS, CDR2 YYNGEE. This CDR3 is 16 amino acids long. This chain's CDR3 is CASSVDLQGFRNEQFF. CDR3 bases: TGTGCCAGCAGCGTAGATTTACAGGGGTTCAGGAATGAGCAGTTCTTC.

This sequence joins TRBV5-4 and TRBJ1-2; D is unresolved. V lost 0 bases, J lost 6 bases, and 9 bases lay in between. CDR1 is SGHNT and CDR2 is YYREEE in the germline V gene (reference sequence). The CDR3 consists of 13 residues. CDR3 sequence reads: CASSLGGMDGYTF. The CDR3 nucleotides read TGTGCCAGCAGCTTGGGTGGGATGGATGGCTACACCTTC. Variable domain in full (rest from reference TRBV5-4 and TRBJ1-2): ETGVTQSPTHLIKTRGQQVTLRCSSQSGHNTVSWYQQALGQGPQFIFQYYREEENGRGNFPPRFSGLQFPNYSSELNVNALELDDSALYLCASSLGGMDGYTFGSGTRLTVV.

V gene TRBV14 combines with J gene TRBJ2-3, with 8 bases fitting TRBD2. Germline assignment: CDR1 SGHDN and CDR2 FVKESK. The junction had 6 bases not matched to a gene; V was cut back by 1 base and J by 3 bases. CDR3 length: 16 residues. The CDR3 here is CASSQVPGGPTDTQYF. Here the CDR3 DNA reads TGTGCCAGCAGCCAAGTGCCGGGGGGGCCGACAGATACGCAGTATTTT.

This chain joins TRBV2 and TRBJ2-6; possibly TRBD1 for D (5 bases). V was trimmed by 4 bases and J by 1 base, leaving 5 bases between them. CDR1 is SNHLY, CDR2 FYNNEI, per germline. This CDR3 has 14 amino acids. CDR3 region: CASSAGSGANVLTF. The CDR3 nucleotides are TGTGCCAGCAGTGCAGGGTCTGGGGCCAACGTCCTGACTTTC. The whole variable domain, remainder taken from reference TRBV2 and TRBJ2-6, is EPEVTQTPSHQVTQMGQEVILRCVPISNHLYFYWYRQILGQKVEFLVSFYNNEISEKSEIFDDQFSVERPDGSNFTLKIRSTKLEDSAMYFCASSAGSGANVLTFGAGSRLTVL.

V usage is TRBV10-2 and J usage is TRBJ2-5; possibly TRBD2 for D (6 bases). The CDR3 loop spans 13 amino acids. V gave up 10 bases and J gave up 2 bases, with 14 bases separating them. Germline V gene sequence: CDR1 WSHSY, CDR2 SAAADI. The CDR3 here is CATNHAGQETQYF. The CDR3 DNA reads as TGCGCCACTAACCATGCGGGGCAAGAGACCCAGTACTTC.

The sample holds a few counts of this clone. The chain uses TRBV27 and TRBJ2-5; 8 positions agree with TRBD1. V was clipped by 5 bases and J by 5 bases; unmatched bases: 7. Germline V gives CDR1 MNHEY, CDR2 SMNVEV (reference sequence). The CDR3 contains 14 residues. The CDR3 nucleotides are TGTGCCAGCAGTCTGACAGGGGATTTGGAGACCCAGTACTTC. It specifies CASSLTGDLETQYF.

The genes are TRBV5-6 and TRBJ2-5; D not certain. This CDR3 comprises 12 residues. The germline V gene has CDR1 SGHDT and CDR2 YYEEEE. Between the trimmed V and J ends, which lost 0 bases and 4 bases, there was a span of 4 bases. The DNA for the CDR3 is TGTGCCAGCAGCTTGGCCCCAGAGACCCAGTACTTC. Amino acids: CASSLAPETQYF.

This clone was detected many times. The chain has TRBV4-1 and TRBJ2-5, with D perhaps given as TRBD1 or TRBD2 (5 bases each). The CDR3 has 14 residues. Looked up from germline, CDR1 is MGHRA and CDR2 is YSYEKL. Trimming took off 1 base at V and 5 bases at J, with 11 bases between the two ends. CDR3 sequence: CASSQGQWGETQYF. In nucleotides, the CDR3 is TGCGCCAGCAGCCAAGGCCAGTGGGGGGAGACCCAGTACTTC.

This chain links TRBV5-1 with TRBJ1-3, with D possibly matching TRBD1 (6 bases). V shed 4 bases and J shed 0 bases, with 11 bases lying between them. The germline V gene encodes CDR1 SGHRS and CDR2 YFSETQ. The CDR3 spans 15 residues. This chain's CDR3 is CASSPGQSSGNTIYF. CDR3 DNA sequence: TGCGCCAGCAGCCCCGGACAGAGCTCTGGAAACACCATATATTTT.

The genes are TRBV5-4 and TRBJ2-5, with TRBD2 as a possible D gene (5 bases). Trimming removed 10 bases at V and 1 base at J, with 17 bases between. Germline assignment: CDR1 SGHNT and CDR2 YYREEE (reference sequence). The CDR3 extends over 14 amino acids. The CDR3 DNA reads TGTGCCTACTCCGGGGAAGGGCTCCAAGAGACCCAGTACTTC. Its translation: CAYSGEGLQETQYF.

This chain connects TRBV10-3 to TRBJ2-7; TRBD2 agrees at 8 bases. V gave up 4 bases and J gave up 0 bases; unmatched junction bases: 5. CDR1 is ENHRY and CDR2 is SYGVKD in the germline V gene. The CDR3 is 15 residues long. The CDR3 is CAISGTGGDSYEQYF. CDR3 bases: TGTGCCATCAGTGGGACGGGAGGGGACTCCTACGAGCAGTACTTC.

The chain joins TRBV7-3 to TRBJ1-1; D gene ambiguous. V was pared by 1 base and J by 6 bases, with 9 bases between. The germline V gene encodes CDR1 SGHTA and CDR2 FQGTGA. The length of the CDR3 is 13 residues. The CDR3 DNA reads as TGTGCCAGCAGCTTAATCGCGGGGTCTGAAGCTTTCTTT. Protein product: CASSLIAGSEAFF.

CDR3 residues: CASCRGAPSSGNTIYF. In nucleotides, the CDR3 is TGTGCCAGCTGCAGGGGAGCACCTAGCTCTGGAAACACCATATATTTT. The chain uses TRBV6-6 and TRBJ1-3; tentative D call: TRBD1 (6 bases). The CDR3 length is 16 residues. CDR1 MNHNY and CDR2 SVGAGI come from the germline V gene (reference sequence). V dropped 8 bases and J dropped 0 bases, with 17 bases sitting between them.

CDR3 sequence: CASSEPGTGWSSYNSPLHF. As DNA, the CDR3 is TGTGCCAGCAGTGAACCAGGGACAGGATGGAGCTCCTATAATTCACCCCTCCACTTT. The V gene is TRBV6-1, the J gene TRBJ1-6; 8 bases align to TRBD1. After removal of 2 bases from V and 0 bases from J, the junction contained 9 bases not matched to a gene. The germline gives CDR1 MNHNS, CDR2 SASEGT. CDR3 length: 19 amino acids.

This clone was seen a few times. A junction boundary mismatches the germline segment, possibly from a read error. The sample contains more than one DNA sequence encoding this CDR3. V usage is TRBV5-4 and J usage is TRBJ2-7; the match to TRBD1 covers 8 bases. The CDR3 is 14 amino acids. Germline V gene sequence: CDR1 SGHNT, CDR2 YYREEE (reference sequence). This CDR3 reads CASSLAGQGYEQYF. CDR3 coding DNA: TGCGCCAGCAGCTTGGCAGGACAGGGCTACGAGCAGTACTTC.

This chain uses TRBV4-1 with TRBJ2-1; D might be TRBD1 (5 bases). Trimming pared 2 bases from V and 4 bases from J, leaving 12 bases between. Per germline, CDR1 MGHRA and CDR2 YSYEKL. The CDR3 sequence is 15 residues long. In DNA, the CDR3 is TGCGCCAGCAGCCAACAGGGATTAACATACAATGAGCAGTTCTTC. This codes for CASSQQGLTYNEQFF.

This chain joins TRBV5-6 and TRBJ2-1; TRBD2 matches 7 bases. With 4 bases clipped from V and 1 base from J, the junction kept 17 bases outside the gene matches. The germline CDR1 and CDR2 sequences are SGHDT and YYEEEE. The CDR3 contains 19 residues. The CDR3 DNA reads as TGTGCCAGCAGCGTACCATCTTCCGGGTGGCGGGGGTCCTACAATGAGCAGTTCTTC. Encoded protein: CASSVPSSGWRGSYNEQFF.

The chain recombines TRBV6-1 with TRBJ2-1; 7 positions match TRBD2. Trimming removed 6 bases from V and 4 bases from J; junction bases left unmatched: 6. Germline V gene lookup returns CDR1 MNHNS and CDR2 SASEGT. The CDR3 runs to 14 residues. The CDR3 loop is CASRRLARYNEQFF. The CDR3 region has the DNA TGTGCCAGCAGGAGACTAGCTAGGTACAATGAGCAGTTCTTC.

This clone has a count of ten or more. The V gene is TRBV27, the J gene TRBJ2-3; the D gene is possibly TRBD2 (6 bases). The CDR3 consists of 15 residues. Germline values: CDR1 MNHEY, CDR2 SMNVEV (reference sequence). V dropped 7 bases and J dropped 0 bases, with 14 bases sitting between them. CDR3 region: CASTPGVTSTDTQYF. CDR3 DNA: TGTGCCAGCACCCCGGGGGTAACTAGCACAGATACGCAGTATTTT.

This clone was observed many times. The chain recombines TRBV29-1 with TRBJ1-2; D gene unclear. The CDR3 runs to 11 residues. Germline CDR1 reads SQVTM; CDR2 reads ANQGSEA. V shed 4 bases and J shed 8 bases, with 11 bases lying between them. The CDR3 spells CSVVRNGGYTF. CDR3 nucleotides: TGCAGCGTTGTCAGGAATGGCGGCTACACCTTC.

This chain's CDR3 is CASSRYVAGGDEAFF. DNA for the CDR3: TGTGCCAGCTCACGGTATGTAGCAGGAGGGGATGAAGCTTTCTTT. J is TRBJ1-1 and V is TRBV18, with TRBD1 as a possible D gene (5 bases). The V end was cut by 4 bases, the J end by 7 bases, with 19 bases between. Germline V gene data show CDR1 as KGHSH and CDR2 as LQKENI. The CDR3 is made up of 15 amino acids.

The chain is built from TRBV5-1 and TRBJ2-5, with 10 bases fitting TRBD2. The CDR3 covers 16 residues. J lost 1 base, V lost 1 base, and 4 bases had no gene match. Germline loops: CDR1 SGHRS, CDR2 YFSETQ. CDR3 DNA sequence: TGCGCCAGCAGCTTGAGTAGCGGGGGGAGCCAAGAGACCCAGTACTTC. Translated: CASSLSSGGSQETQYF.

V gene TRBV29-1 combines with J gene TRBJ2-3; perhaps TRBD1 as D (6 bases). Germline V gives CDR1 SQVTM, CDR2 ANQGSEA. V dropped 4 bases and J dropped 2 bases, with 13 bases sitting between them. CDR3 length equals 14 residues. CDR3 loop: CSVGAGDFTDTQYF. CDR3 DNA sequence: TGCAGCGTTGGAGCAGGGGATTTCACAGATACGCAGTATTTT.

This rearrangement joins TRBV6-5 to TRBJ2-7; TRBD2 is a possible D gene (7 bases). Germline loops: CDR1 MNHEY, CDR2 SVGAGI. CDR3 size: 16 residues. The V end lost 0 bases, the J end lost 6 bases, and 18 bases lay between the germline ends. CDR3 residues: CASSYSTGAGDGEQYF. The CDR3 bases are TGTGCCAGCAGTTACTCGACAGGCGCGGGAGATGGCGAGCAGTACTTC.

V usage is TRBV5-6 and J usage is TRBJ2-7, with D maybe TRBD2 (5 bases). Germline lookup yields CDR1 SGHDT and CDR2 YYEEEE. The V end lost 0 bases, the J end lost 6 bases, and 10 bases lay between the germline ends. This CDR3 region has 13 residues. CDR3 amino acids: CASSLGRGTEQYF. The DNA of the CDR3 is TGTGCCAGCAGCTTGGGTCGGGGAACCGAGCAGTACTTC.

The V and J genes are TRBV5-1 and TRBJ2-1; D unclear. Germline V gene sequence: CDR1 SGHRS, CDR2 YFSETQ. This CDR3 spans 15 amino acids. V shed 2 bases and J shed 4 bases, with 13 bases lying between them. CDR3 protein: CASSLEGSGYNEQFF. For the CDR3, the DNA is TGCGCCAGCAGCTTAGAAGGATCCGGATACAATGAGCAGTTCTTC. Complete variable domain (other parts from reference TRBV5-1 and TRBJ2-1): KAGVTQTPRYLIKTRGQQVTLSCSPISGHRSVSWYQQTPGQGLQFLFEYFSETQRNKGNFPGRFSGRQFSNSRSEMNVSTLELGDSALYLCASSLEGSGYNEQFFGPGTRLTVL.